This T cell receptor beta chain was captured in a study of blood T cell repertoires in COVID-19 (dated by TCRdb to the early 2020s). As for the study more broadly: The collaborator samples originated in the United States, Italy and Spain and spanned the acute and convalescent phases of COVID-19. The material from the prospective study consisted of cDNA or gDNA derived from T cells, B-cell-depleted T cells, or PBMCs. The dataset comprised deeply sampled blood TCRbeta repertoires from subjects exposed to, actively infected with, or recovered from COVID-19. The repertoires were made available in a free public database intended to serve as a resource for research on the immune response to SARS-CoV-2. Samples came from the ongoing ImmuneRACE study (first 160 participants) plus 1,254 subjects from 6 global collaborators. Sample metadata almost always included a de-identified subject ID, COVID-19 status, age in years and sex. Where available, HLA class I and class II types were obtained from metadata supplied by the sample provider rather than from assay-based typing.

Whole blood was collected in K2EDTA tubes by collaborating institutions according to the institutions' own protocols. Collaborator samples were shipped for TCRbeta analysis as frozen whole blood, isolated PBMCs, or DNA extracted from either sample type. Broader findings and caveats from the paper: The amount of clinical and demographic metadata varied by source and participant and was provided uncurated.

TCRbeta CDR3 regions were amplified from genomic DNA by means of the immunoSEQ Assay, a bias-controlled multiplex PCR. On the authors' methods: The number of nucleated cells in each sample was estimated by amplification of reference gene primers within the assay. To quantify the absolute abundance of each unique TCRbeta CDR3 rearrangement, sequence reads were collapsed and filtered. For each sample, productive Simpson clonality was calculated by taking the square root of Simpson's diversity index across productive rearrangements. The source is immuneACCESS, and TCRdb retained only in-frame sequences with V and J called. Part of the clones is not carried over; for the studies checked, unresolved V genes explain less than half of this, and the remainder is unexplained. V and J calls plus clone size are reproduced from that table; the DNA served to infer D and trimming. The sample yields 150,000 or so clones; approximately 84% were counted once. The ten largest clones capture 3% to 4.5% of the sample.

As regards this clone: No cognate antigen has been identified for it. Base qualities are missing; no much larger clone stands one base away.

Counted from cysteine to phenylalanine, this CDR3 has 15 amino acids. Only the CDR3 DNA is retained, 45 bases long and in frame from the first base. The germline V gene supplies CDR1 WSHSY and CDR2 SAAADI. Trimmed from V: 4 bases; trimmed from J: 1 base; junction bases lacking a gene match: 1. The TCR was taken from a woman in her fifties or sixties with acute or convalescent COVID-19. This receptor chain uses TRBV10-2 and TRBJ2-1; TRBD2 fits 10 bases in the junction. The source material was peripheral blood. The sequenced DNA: TGCGCCAGCAGTGTAGCGGGAGGTTCCTACAATGAGCAGTTCTTC. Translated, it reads CASSVAGGSYNEQFF.